This section outlines one T cell receptor (beta chain) sequence together with its context. This clonotype was seen ten or more times. The antigen it recognizes is unknown. Base qualities are not provided; no much larger clone lies one nucleotide away. The entry originates in a study of T cells in Graves' hyperthyroidism and ophthalmopathy (dated 2019 in TCRdb). Study-wide context: Peripheral blood samples were taken at initial diagnosis, before any treatment was given. In more than 5 Graves' hyperthyroidism patients, the study also compared T-cell repertoires from thyroid tissue with T-cell repertoires from blood. Once sampling was done, hyperthyroidism patients were given methimazole at a starting dose of 30 mg daily, whereas ophthalmopathy patients were given high-dose intravenous methylprednisolone. The 100 discovery patients were randomly divided into training and test sets at a 7:3 ratio. A discovery cohort of about a hundred patients, about 40 with Graves' ophthalmopathy and 57 with stable Graves' hyperthyroidism, was used to find distinguishing TCR V-J signatures. The paper describes TCR Vbeta CDR3 sequencing of 135 peripheral blood samples, made up of 43 ophthalmopathy patients, roughly 80 hyperthyroidism patients and roughly 17 progressor patients. Prospective prediction of ophthalmopathy was tested in an independent validation cohort of 18 to 20 hyperthyroidism patients and some 17 patients who later progressed to ophthalmopathy.

The TCR beta CDR3 regions were amplified from RNA transcripts. For the first round of RT-PCR on the TCR CDR3, the HTBI primer set was used together with the Qiagen OneStep RT-PCR kit. Libraries were constructed in a second round of multiplex PCR, after which size selection and purification were performed. The libraries were sequenced on an Illumina HiSeq2000 using paired-end 100 bp reads. The authors' analysis ran thus. SOAPnuke was used to process the raw data, throwing out any read that contained adapters or uncalled bases, had a mean Phred below 15, or lacked an exact constant-primer or identifier match. High-quality paired reads were merged using COPE v1.2.5, and each unique nucleotide sequence was defined as a clonotype. Clonotypes were aligned to IMGT TRBV, TRBD and TRBJ reference segments using MiTCR v1.1. Analysis was restricted to V-J combinations with a frequency above 0.0001, which covered approximately 99% of repertoires. The TCS score was defined as F50 (clonal expansion) divided by E x V (chaos), with BLOSUM62-based TCRdist calculated between CDR3 peptides within each V-J. Welch's t-statistics and random forest reduced 450 to 600 V-J features to fewer than 15, which were used in a naive Bayes classifier (R e1071). Through fastp at Q25 and MiXCR, TCRdb rebuilt clones from the public reads, retaining in-frame beta chains. One record per CDR3 amino acid sequence lists the most common genes and DNA. These V and J calls originate from TCRdb's pipeline instead of the authors' own analysis. Here the sample has 730,000 or so distinct CDR3 sequences; 18% occur a single time. The ten biggest clones cover roughly a sixth of the sample.

Hyperthyroidism patients were newly diagnosed, had a disease duration of under 2 months, and were aged 18 to 65 years. The study excluded patients with uncontrolled infections, other autoimmune diseases, pregnancy or lactation. Clinical symptoms, serum thyroxine and TRAb, thyroid ultrasound, and orbital computed tomography formed the basis for the diagnoses. Blood from progressor patients was drawn when they were first diagnosed with hyperthyroidism, before any ophthalmopathy symptoms appeared. Ficoll-Paque density gradient centrifugation was used to isolate PBMCs from approximately 10 ml of fresh peripheral blood. Patients classed as progressors first received a Graves' hyperthyroidism diagnosis and then went on to develop ophthalmopathy during follow-up. Total RNA was extracted using Trizol reagent, and RNA quality was assessed on an Agilent 2100 Bioanalyzer. Points the paper makes about the study in general: In validation, the model predicted progression to ophthalmopathy a median of about 6.8 months before onset, with 65% to 71% sensitivity and roughly 77% specificity. Most expanded thyroid clonotypes (frequency above 0.001) were also detected in blood, suggesting blood repertoires may reflect thyroid immune responses. A 13 V-J signature model separated ophthalmopathy from stable hyperthyroidism, with approximately 87% sensitivity and 81% to 83% specificity in cross-validation and 80%/75% in testing. No statistical method was used to fix the sample size in advance, and group allocation was not hidden from the investigators.

From the cysteine through the phenylalanine, the CDR3 covers 11 amino acids. Just CDR3 DNA is preserved here, 33 bases in frame from base 1. CDR1 and CDR2 (DFQATT, SNEGSKA) derive from the germline V gene (reference sequence). V drops 6 bases and J drops 5 bases, leaving 11 bases in between. The chain joins TRBV20-1 to TRBJ2-7; TRBD1 could be the D gene, as 6 bases match. Sample: blood. The sequence was obtained from a woman between 45 and 65 years old with Graves' hyperthyroidism that later progressed to Graves' ophthalmopathy. The CDR3 protein sequence reads: CSAHGQNEQYF. The DNA sequence is given as TGCAGTGCCCACGGACAGAACGAGCAGTACTTC.